The 21 T cell receptor beta chains below come from one sample, sequenced in a study of T-cell memory formation after mild COVID-19. MiXCR, applied by TCRdb to the 5' RACE reads, yields one record per CDR3 protein. The table has under 250,000 distinct CDR3 sequences, more than 8% seen once. Sequencing was done on a sample of PBMCs or a T cell subset sorted from them (not recorded which). These receptors were collected from a young man who had mild COVID-19 (a few samples of this study predate the infection). Cell type and time point are not known.

This clonotype was counted ten times or more. The V gene is TRBV7-3, the J gene TRBJ1-2; tentative D call: TRBD1 (5 bases). CDR1 and CDR2 from the germline V gene are SGHTA and FQGTGA. V was cut by 5 bases and J by 7 bases, with 26 bases left in between. The CDR3 has 17 amino acids. CDR3 nucleotides: TGTGCCAGCAGCCAACACCGCCCCGACGGGGCCCCCGGTGGCTACACCTTC. Encoded protein: CASSQHRPDGAPGGYTF.

V and J are TRBV11-2 and TRBJ1-1; no firm D call. V was pared by 1 base and J by 4 bases, with 16 bases between. This CDR3 has 16 amino acids. CDR1 and CDR2 from the germline V gene are SGHAT and FQNNGV. CDR3 residues: CASSLVLVGEGTEAFF. Here the CDR3 DNA reads TGTGCCAGCAGCTTAGTACTGGTTGGCGAGGGCACTGAAGCTTTCTTT.

This clonotype was observed a handful of times. The chain links TRBV20-1 to TRBJ2-1, with D unresolved. Trimming stripped 8 bases from V and 5 bases from J, with 19 bases between. The CDR3 is 14 residues long. The germline V gene encodes CDR1 DFQATT and CDR2 SNEGSKA (reference sequence). CDR3 nucleotide sequence: TGCAGTTCTAAAGGTCCCCCGGTACACAATGAGCAGTTCTTC. The encoded protein is CSSKGPPVHNEQFF.

This rearrangement joins TRBV9 to TRBJ1-1, with no clear D. V dropped 4 bases and J dropped 13 bases, with 17 bases sitting between them. The CDR3 runs 12 residues. CDR1 SGDLS and CDR2 YYNGEE come from the germline V gene. Here the CDR3 DNA reads TGTGCCAGCAGCCCTCGAAAGGGTGATGTTTTCTTT. It codes for CASSPRKGDVFF.

The chain recombines TRBV19 with TRBJ1-1, with D unclear. The germline CDR1 and CDR2 sequences are LNHDA and SQIVND (reference sequence). Trimming took off 9 bases at V and 5 bases at J, with 13 bases between the two ends. This CDR3 spans 12 amino acids. The CDR3 loop reads CASQNGGTEAFF. The CDR3 DNA reads as TGTGCCAGCCAGAACGGAGGTACTGAAGCTTTCTTT.

This clonotype turned up a few times. The J gene is TRBJ2-7, the V gene TRBV20-1; D remains unclear. V was pared by 3 bases and J by 0 bases, with 15 bases between. From germline, CDR1 is DFQATT and CDR2 SNEGSKA (reference sequence). This CDR3 has 15 amino acids. The CDR3 sequence is CSASRVGKSSYEQYF. CDR3 coding DNA: TGCAGTGCTAGCCGAGTTGGTAAAAGCTCCTACGAGCAGTACTTC.

This chain joins TRBV7-9 and TRBJ2-3; D might be TRBD2 (6 bases). The CDR3 runs to 15 residues. Trimming took 8 bases from V and 2 from J, leaving 17 bases between them. Germline CDR1 is SEHNR and CDR2 is FQNEAQ (reference sequence). The CDR3 region is CASEPSEGTTDTQYF. CDR3 in DNA: TGTGCCAGCGAGCCTTCGGAGGGGACCACAGATACGCAGTATTTT. The entire variable domain, with the rest obtained from reference TRBV7-9 and TRBJ2-3, is as follows: DTGVSQNPRHKITKRGQNVTFRCDPISEHNRLYWYRQTLGQGPEFLTYFQNEAQLEKSRLLSDRFSAERPKGSFSTLEIQRTEQGDSAMYLCASEPSEGTTDTQYFGPGTRLTVL.

On this clonotype itself: This sequence may be a read error, since a much larger clone differs from it by one base. The chain carries TRBV7-7 and TRBJ2-2, with 8 nucleotides matching TRBD1. The CDR3 totals 15 residues. Germline CDR1 is SSHAT and CDR2 is FNYEAQ (reference sequence). CDR3 coding DNA: TGTGCTAGCAGCTTCCAGGGGGCCCACCCCGGGGAGCTGTTTTTT. Translated: CASSFQGAHPGELFF.

This rearrangement joins TRBV5-1 to TRBJ1-1; D is unresolved. The germline V gene encodes CDR1 SGHRS and CDR2 YFSETQ. The ends were cut back, 5 bases at V and 1 base at J, with 9 bases in the middle. The CDR3 totals 13 residues. CDR3 sequence (DNA): TGCGCCAGCAGAAAGGAGCCGAACACTGAAGCTTTCTTT. Encoded protein: CASRKEPNTEAFF.

There are a few counts of this clonotype. The chain is built from TRBV7-3 and TRBJ2-1; tentatively, D is TRBD1 or TRBD2 (5 bases each). The germline V gene encodes CDR1 SGHTA and CDR2 FQGTGA. This CDR3 contains 15 residues. V was trimmed by 1 base and J by 7 bases, leaving 14 bases between them. The CDR3 here is CASSLRLAGTNEQFF. In DNA form, the CDR3 reads TGTGCCAGCAGCTTAAGGCTAGCTGGGACGAATGAGCAGTTCTTC.

This clonotype was detected a few times. The rearrangement joins TRBV5-1 to TRBJ2-2, with 13 bases matching TRBD2. J lost 3 bases, V lost 0 bases, and 5 bases had no gene match. CDR1 and CDR2 (germline): SGHRS, YFSETQ. The CDR3 is 18 residues long. In DNA form, the CDR3 reads TGCGCCAGCAGCTTGGTTACTAGCGGGGGGGCCGACACCGGGGAGCTGTTTTTT. Protein sequence: CASSLVTSGGADTGELFF.

This clonotype has a handful of counts. This rearrangement joins TRBV6-6 to TRBJ2-7; TRBD1 matches at 10 bases. V gave up 2 bases and J gave up 2 bases; unmatched junction bases: 6. Germline CDR1 reads MNHNY; CDR2 reads SVGAGI (reference sequence). The length of the CDR3 is 16 residues. CDR3: CASSYRQGASTYEQYV. The DNA of the CDR3 is TGTGCCAGCAGTTACAGACAGGGGGCCTCGACCTACGAGCAGTACGTC.

The genes are TRBV5-1 and TRBJ2-5; the match to TRBD2 covers 13 bases. The trim removed 4 bases at V and 3 bases at J, leaving 6 bases unmatched. CDR3 length: 16 residues. The germline V gene has CDR1 SGHRS and CDR2 YFSETQ. CDR3 region: CASSQGLAGAKETQYF. The CDR3 DNA follows: TGCGCCAGCAGCCAAGGACTAGCGGGGGCCAAAGAGACCCAGTACTTC. The whole variable domain, remainder taken from reference TRBV5-1 and TRBJ2-5, is KAGVTQTPRYLIKTRGQQVTLSCSPISGHRSVSWYQQTPGQGLQFLFEYFSETQRNKGNFPGRFSGRQFSNSRSEMNVSTLELGDSALYLCASSQGLAGAKETQYFGPGTRLLVL.

The sample holds a few counts of this clonotype. The V call is TRBV7-3, the J call TRBJ1-2, with TRBD1 as a possible D gene (5 bases). Looked up from germline, CDR1 is SGHTA and CDR2 is FQGTGA. The CDR3 spans 14 residues. Trimming stripped 5 bases from V and 3 bases from J, with 13 bases between. CDR3 residues: CASSPGGVDYGYTF. The CDR3 coding sequence is TGTGCCAGCAGCCCCGGGGGGGTTGACTATGGCTACACCTTC.

This clonotype was picked up a small number of times. This sequence joins TRBV20-1 and TRBJ1-1; no reliable D call. The CDR3 has 15 residues. CDR1 and CDR2 (germline): DFQATT, SNEGSKA (reference sequence). With 6 bases removed from V and 0 bases from J, the gap between germline ends came to 17 bases. The CDR3 DNA follows: TGCAGTGCACCCGTTACACTGCTACTGAACACTGAAGCTTTCTTT. It specifies CSAPVTLLLNTEAFF.

This clonotype was found a few times. V usage is TRBV5-1 and J usage is TRBJ2-5; TRBD1 matches at 7 bases. Unmatched junction bases numbered 17, after V lost 5 bases and J lost 7 bases. From germline, CDR1 is SGHRS and CDR2 YFSETQ. The CDR3 contains 16 residues. The DNA of the CDR3 is TGCGCCAGCAGACCAACAGGGGTCCCCGGGCTTGGGACCCAGTACTTC. It encodes CASRPTGVPGLGTQYF.

This clonotype has only a few counts. The genes are TRBV4-1 and TRBJ1-6; TRBD1 is a possible D gene (5 bases). Germline V gives CDR1 MGHRA, CDR2 YSYEKL. This CDR3 has 14 residues. V was trimmed by 4 bases and J by 7 bases, leaving 11 bases between them. As DNA, the CDR3 is TGCGCCAGCAGCCTCGGAGGGGTCAATTCACCCCTCCACTTT. This codes for CASSLGGVNSPLHF.

J is TRBJ2-1 and V is TRBV7-9, with D maybe TRBD1 (5 bases). Trimming stripped 4 bases from V and 3 bases from J, with 13 bases between. Germline V lookup: CDR1 SEHNR, CDR2 FQNEAQ (reference sequence). CDR3 length equals 15 residues. CDR3 nucleotide sequence: TGTGCCAGCAGCTATTCCACAGGAGACTACAATGAGCAGTTCTTC. Its translation is CASSYSTGDYNEQFF.

DNA of the CDR3: TGTGCCAGCAGTTTAATTCGGGGTATCCAAGAGACCCAGTACTTC. It specifies CASSLIRGIQETQYF. The chain is built from TRBV12-3 or TRBV12-4 and TRBJ2-5, with D possibly being TRBD2 (5 bases). The CDR3 runs to 15 residues. V lost 2 bases to trimming and J lost 1 base, with 11 bases between them.

This clonotype came up many times. This chain joins TRBV20-1 and TRBJ2-3; the D is unclear. Germline CDR1 DFQATT, CDR2 SNEGSKA (reference sequence). This CDR3 has 12 amino acids. V was cut by 6 bases and J by 0 bases, with 7 bases left in between. The CDR3 sequence: CSARPSTDTQYF. CDR3 sequence (DNA): TGCAGTGCCCGTCCAAGCACAGATACGCAGTATTTT.

The rearrangement links TRBV7-2 to TRBJ2-3; D gene ambiguous. Trimming shortened V by 5 bases and J by 7 bases, and 10 bases separated the two germline ends. The CDR3 is 12 amino acids. Germline V CDR1 and CDR2: SGHTA, FQGNSA. The CDR3 here is CASSPPNYTQYF. The CDR3 bases are TGTGCCAGCAGCCCACCCAACTATACGCAGTATTTT.